This is a list of T cell receptor beta chains from one sample in a study of T cell repertoires in cytomegalovirus infection. No antigen has been assigned to these receptors. TCRdb ran MiXCR on the reads and lists one entry per CDR3 protein. The sample records fewer than 900,000 distinct CDR3 sequences, 25% to 30% being singletons. The material was cultured CD8+ T cells from PBMCs, obtained from culture after CMV antigen stimulation. Source of these receptors: a human donor in good health (CMV status not recorded). Some clones in this sample may be carry-over from other donors' samples. The CDR3 runs from the conserved cysteine through the conserved F or W. Each record gives: V gene, CDR3 protein.

TRBV7-6	CASSPAAVNTGELFF
TRBV24-1	CATSDLGTQQPQHF
TRBV11-2	CASRIGTSGFNEQFF
TRBV7-3	CASSVFSGLTDTQYF
TRBV6-5	CASSYDPSLNTEAFF
TRBV7-2	CASSFGTSGDSDTDTQYF
TRBV18	CASSPEGQGRNSPLHF
TRBV2	CASSRQVNQPQHF
TRBV7-9	CASSLVRGLKDNQPQHF
TRBV7-9	CASSADYLQGTNYGYTF
TRBV20-1	CSARDLERGVTGELFF
TRBV6-2/TRBV6-3	CASSWRGGDYNSYNEQFF
TRBV6-5	CASSYLTPQETQYF
TRBV19	CASSQRTARNYGYTF
TRBV5-4	CASSEAGHPLAKNIQYF
TRBV9	CASSVDRRAYTDTQYF
TRBV27	CALRDRRDTQYF
TRBV7-1	CASSRDREGYEQYF
TRBV7-9	CASSLDSGSTDTQYF
TRBV4-1	CASSQDRISANSNQPQHF
TRBV4-1	CASSTHPGVAFF
TRBV11-1	CASSLGTVMNTEAFF
TRBV15	CATAKDRGQGETQYF
TRBV19	CASSLQGSRGRGYGYTF
TRBV19	CATGQGRGIDQPQHF
TRBV6-5	CASSYPPGTTGELFF
TRBV6-2/TRBV6-3	CASSYFPSEKHSPLHF
TRBV6-1	CASGRPRGSNQPQHF
TRBV27	CASSLAIGNYGYTF
TRBV15	CATSREGGGVAMDTQYF